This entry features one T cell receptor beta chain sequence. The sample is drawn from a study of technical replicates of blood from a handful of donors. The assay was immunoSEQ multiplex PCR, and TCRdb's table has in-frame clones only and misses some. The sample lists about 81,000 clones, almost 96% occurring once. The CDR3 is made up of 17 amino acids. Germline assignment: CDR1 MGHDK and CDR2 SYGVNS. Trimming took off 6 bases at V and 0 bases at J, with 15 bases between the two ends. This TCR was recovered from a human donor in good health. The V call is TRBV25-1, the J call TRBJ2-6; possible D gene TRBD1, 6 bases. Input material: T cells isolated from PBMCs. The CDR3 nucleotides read TGTGCCAGCAGCGACCAGGGACATGGCTCTGGGGCCAACGTCCTGACTTTC. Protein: CASSDQGHGSGANVLTF.